The clone carrying this T cell receptor beta chain was seen only a few times. Antigen specificity is unknown. The data were obtained in a study of T cell responses to AZD1222 COVID-19 vaccine. The length of the CDR3 is 13 residues. Germline assignment: CDR1 SGHVS and CDR2 FQNEAQ. Trimming shortened V by 1 base and J by 4 bases, and 7 bases separated the two germline ends. Study results and caveats: Among spike-specific TCRs, nearly half reportedly target unmutated variant regions.

TCRdb's table, derived via immunoSEQ multiplex PCR, lists solely in-frame clones and lacks some. The sample includes about 140,000 clones, about 90% of them seen just once. The chain is built from TRBV7-8 and TRBJ1-2, with no clear D. Here the sequenced sample was peripheral blood, taken on day 0 of AZD1222 vaccination. The clonotype comes from an adult in good health. The CDR3 coding sequence is TGTGCCAGCAGCTTAGACAGACTCTATGGCTACACCTTC. Translated, it gives CASSLDRLYGYTF. Looking up the rest from reference TRBV7-8 and TRBJ1-2 gives the full variable domain: GAGVSQSPRYKVAKRGQDVALRCDPISGHVSLFWYQQALGQGPEFLTYFQNEAQLDKSGLPSDRFFAERPEGSVSTLKIQRTQQEDSAVYLCASSLDRLYGYTFGSGTRLTVV.